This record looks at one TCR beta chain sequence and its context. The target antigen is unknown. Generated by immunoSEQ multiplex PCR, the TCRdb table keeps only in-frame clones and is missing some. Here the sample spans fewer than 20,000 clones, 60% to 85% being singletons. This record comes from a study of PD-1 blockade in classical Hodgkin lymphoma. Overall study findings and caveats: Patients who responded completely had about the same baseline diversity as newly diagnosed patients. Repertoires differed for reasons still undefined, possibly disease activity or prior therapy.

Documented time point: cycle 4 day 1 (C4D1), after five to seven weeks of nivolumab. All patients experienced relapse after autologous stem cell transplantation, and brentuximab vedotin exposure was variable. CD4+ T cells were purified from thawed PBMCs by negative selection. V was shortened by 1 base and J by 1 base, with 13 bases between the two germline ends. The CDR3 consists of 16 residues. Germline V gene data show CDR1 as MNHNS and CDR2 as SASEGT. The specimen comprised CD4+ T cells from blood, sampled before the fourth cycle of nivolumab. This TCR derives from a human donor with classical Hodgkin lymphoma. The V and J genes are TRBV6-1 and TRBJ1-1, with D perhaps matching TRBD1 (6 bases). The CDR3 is CASSEVGGAKNTEAFF. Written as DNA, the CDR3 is TGTGCCAGCAGTGAAGTAGGGGGAGCCAAGAACACTGAAGCTTTCTTT.